This TCR beta chain was found in a study of shared clonotypes between healthy human individuals. Notes on the study in general: Roughly 5% of naive CD4 clonotypes were common to a handful of donors.

On this clone itself: Its target is unknown.

The assay ran at deep level. The authors' processing: Because ImmunoSEQ provided only junction sequences with no quality scores, the filtering differed. Assay: immunoSEQ multiplex PCR; the TCRdb copy retains only in-frame clones and omits some. For V, J and clone size, that table is used; D and trimming come from the DNA. The table includes just over 2,000,000 clones, 95% detected once. The germline V gene encodes CDR1 MDHEN and CDR2 SYDVKM. The CDR3 is made up of 14 amino acids. The V and J ends lost 5 bases and 5 bases respectively, with 15 bases between them. The sample comprised naive CD4+ T cells sorted from blood. Subset given: CD45RA+ positively selected. The source is a man aged 18 to 35 in good health. The V gene is TRBV28, the J gene TRBJ1-1; D may be TRBD1 (6 bases). CDR3 protein: CASSTPTGWTEAFF. CDR3 in DNA: TGTGCCAGCAGTACACCTACAGGGTGGACTGAAGCTTTCTTT.